These T cell receptor beta chains were read from a single sample in a study of cytomegalovirus exposure and HLA in healthy donors. TCRdb keeps only in-frame clones here, not all; method: immunoSEQ multiplex PCR. The data show roughly 120,000 clones, approximately 88% seen once. Sequencing was done on a sample of PBMCs. These receptors all stem from a man aged 18-30 years in good health and CMV-seronegative. Each CDR3 is given with its conserved first and last residue. D genes are given only for firm matches. Rows may omit the clone size; those that give it use once, few, many or a size class.

-	TRBV5-5	once	TRBJ2-7	CASSLRGDSVYEQYF	TGTGCCAGCAGCTTGAGGGGGGACAGCGTCTACGAGCAGTACTTC
-	TRBV29-1	-	TRBJ2-7	CSALGQDSSYEQYF	TGCAGCGCTTTGGGCCAGGATAGCTCCTACGAGCAGTACTTC
TRBD1	TRBV6-4	once	TRBJ1-1	CASSDSFTGGRAFF	TGTGCCAGCAGTGATTCGTTCACAGGGGGCAGGGCTTTCTTT
TRBD1	TRBV6-5	-	TRBJ1-1	CASSYVAGGRNTEAFF	TGTGCCAGCAGTTACGTGGCAGGGGGCAGGAACACTGAAGCTTTCTTT
TRBD1	TRBV4-3	-	TRBJ1-2	CASSRSTGISYGYTF	TGCGCCAGCAGCCGTTCGACAGGGATCTCTTATGGCTACACCTTC
TRBD2	TRBV2	-	TRBJ2-1	CASSEGTSGRRNEQFF	TGTGCCAGCAGTGAAGGTACAAGCGGGAGGCGGAATGAGCAGTTCTTC
-	TRBV4-3	-	TRBJ1-2	CASSPDRINYGYTF	TGCGCCAGCAGCCCGGACAGAATTAACTATGGCTACACCTTC
TRBD1	TRBV30	once	TRBJ2-7	CAWSTQTGSEQYF	TGTGCCTGGAGTACCCAGACAGGGAGCGAGCAGTACTTC
-	TRBV5-1	-	TRBJ2-7	CASSQGPSSYEQYF	TGCGCCAGCAGCCAGGGCCCGAGCTCCTACGAGCAGTACTTC
TRBD1	TRBV19	few	TRBJ2-2	CASSPRQGIGELFF	TGTGCCAGTAGTCCCAGACAGGGGATCGGGGAGCTGTTTTTT
-	TRBV28	-	TRBJ1-5	CASRKAGASGNQPQHF	TGTGCCAGCAGGAAAGCAGGGGCTTCGGGCAATCAGCCCCAGCATTTT
TRBD1	TRBV7-2	-	TRBJ2-5	CASSLTPGQGGRTQYF	TGTGCCAGCAGTTTGACCCCGGGACAGGGGGGAAGGACCCAGTACTTC
TRBD1	TRBV11-2	-	TRBJ2-3	CASSLEPGTGMATDTQYF	TGTGCCAGCAGCTTAGAACCTGGGACAGGGATGGCGACAGATACGCAGTATTTT
-	TRBV18	-	TRBJ2-7	CASSRVQVTYEQYF	TGTGCCAGCTCCCGCGTACAGGTTACTTACGAGCAGTACTTC
-	TRBV5-1	-	TRBJ2-7	CASSFTGPGSYEQYF	TGCGCCAGCAGCTTTACGGGCCCGGGATCCTACGAGCAGTACTTC
-	TRBV18	-	TRBJ1-1	CASSFQGNTEAFF	TGTGCCAGCTCGTTTCAGGGGAACACTGAAGCTTTCTTT
TRBD1	TRBV30	once	TRBJ1-6	CAWNPGQGSDFSSPLHF	TGTGCCTGGAATCCGGGACAGGGATCCGATTTTAGTTCACCCCTCCACTTT
-	TRBV28	-	TRBJ1-1	CASSLSLVGNTEAFF	TGTGCCAGCAGTTTATCCCTTGTCGGGAACACTGAAGCTTTCTTT
-	TRBV29-1	-	TRBJ2-3	CSVDNDRSTDTQYF	TGCAGCGTTGACAATGACAGGAGCACAGATACGCAGTATTTT
-	TRBV6-1	once	TRBJ2-7	CASSEVRYEQYF	TGTGCCAGCAGTGAAGTTCGGTACGAGCAGTACTTC
-	TRBV4-1	-	TRBJ2-3	CASSQESWRVTDTQYF	TGCGCCAGCAGCCAAGAGAGTTGGCGGGTGACAGATACGCAGTATTTT
TRBD1	TRBV2	-	TRBJ2-2	CASRGQGARTGELFF	TGTGCCAGCAGAGGACAGGGGGCGCGAACCGGGGAGCTGTTTTTT
TRBD1	TRBV28	-	TRBJ2-1	CASSVTGTGPYNEQFF	TGTGCCAGCAGTGTCACCGGGACAGGGCCCTACAATGAGCAGTTCTTC
TRBD1	TRBV5-1	-	TRBJ1-5	CASSPIRDRAYNQPQHF	TGCGCCAGCAGCCCTATCCGGGACAGGGCTTACAATCAGCCCCAGCATTTT
TRBD1	TRBV28	-	TRBJ1-6	CASRELTGADNSPLHF	TGTGCCAGCAGAGAACTAACAGGGGCTGATAATTCACCCCTCCACTTT
TRBD1	TRBV5-4	once	TRBJ1-1	CASSFDRGRTEAFF	TGTGCCAGCAGCTTCGACAGGGGGAGGACTGAAGCTTTCTTT
TRBD2	TRBV7-2	-	TRBJ2-7	CASSTGLAGVVGNEQYF	TGTGCCAGCAGCACGGGACTAGCGGGAGTTGTTGGCAACGAGCAGTACTTC
TRBD1	TRBV2	-	TRBJ1-2	CASSAGQGVYGYTF	TGTGCCAGCAGTGCTGGACAGGGTGTCTATGGCTACACCTTC
TRBD1	TRBV7-8	-	TRBJ1-5	CASSTGDRGRDSNQPQHF	TGTGCCAGCAGCACCGGGGACAGGGGGCGGGATAGCAATCAGCCCCAGCATTTT
-	TRBV5-1	-	TRBJ2-7	CASSLWDTGTYEQYF	TGCGCCAGCAGCTTGTGGGACACCGGAACCTACGAGCAGTACTTC
-	TRBV15	-	TRBJ2-7	CATSRDDTGPYEQYF	TGTGCCACCAGCAGAGATGACACCGGTCCCTACGAGCAGTACTTC
TRBD2	TRBV5-1	-	TRBJ2-6	CASSLARQALSGTGANVLTF	TGCGCCAGCAGCTTGGCCCGACAGGCCCTTAGCGGGACTGGGGCCAACGTCCTGACTTTC
TRBD2	TRBV29-1	-	TRBJ2-7	CSVLTSGNEQYF	TGCAGCGTTCTAACTAGCGGGAACGAGCAGTACTTC
-	TRBV10-3	-	TRBJ1-2	CAISESRGSNYGYTF	TGTGCCATCAGTGAGTCTCGGGGATCTAACTATGGCTACACCTTC
-	TRBV6-4	-	TRBJ2-1	CASSGGLYNEQFF	TGTGCCAGCAGTGGGGGGCTATACAATGAGCAGTTCTTC
-	TRBV27	-	TRBJ2-3	CASSFHRVQYF	TGTGCCAGCAGTTTCCACCGGGTGCAGTATTTT
TRBD2	TRBV5-6	-	TRBJ2-7	CASSSGTSGRNSYEQYF	TGTGCCAGCAGTTCTGGGACTAGCGGGAGGAACTCCTACGAGCAGTACTTC
TRBD1	TRBV5-1	-	TRBJ2-7	CASSFMDRVYEQYF	TGCGCCAGCAGCTTTATGGACAGGGTTTACGAGCAGTACTTC
-	TRBV6-1	-	TRBJ2-7	CASSDTYEQYF	TGTGCCAGCAGTGACACCTACGAGCAGTACTTC
-	TRBV6-1	-	TRBJ1-2	CASTLAGAGYGYTF	TGTGCCAGCACCCTGGCAGGGGCAGGCTATGGCTACACCTTC
-	TRBV7-2	-	TRBJ2-4	CASTGHNIQYF	TGTGCCTCCACGGGACATAACATTCAGTACTTC
-	TRBV5-6	-	TRBJ2-7	CASSLGSGWVYTYEQYF	TGTGCCAGCAGCTTGGGGTCAGGGTGGGTTTATACCTACGAGCAGTACTTC
-	TRBV29-1	-	TRBJ2-7	CSVTGSFSYEQYF	TGCAGCGTTACAGGGAGCTTCTCCTACGAGCAGTACTTC
TRBD2	TRBV6-1	-	TRBJ2-1	CASSEGFWKSGRVGHEQFF	TGTGCCAGCAGTGAGGGATTTTGGAAGAGCGGGAGGGTGGGGCATGAGCAGTTCTTC
-	TRBV28	-	TRBJ1-1	CASRDLDSPPNTEAFF	TGTGCCAGCAGAGATCTGGACAGCCCCCCGAACACTGAAGCTTTCTTT
-	TRBV7-6	-	TRBJ2-7	CASSLVFGGYEQYF	TGTGCCAGCAGCTTAGTGTTCGGGGGCTACGAGCAGTACTTC
-	TRBV29-1	-	TRBJ1-2	CSVGEGENYGYTF	TGCAGCGTGGGGGAGGGGGAGAACTATGGCTACACCTTC
-	TRBV2	-	TRBJ2-1	CASSETLQVNNEQFF	TGTGCCAGCAGTGAAACGTTACAGGTAAACAATGAGCAGTTCTTC
TRBD1	TRBV11-2	-	TRBJ1-6	CASRHITGTGMLYNSPLHF	TGTGCCAGCAGACATATAACCGGGACAGGGATGTTATATAATTCACCCCTCCACTTT
TRBD1	TRBV5-1	-	TRBJ2-5	CASSYGTGETQYF	TGCGCCAGCAGCTACGGGACAGGGGAGACCCAGTACTTC